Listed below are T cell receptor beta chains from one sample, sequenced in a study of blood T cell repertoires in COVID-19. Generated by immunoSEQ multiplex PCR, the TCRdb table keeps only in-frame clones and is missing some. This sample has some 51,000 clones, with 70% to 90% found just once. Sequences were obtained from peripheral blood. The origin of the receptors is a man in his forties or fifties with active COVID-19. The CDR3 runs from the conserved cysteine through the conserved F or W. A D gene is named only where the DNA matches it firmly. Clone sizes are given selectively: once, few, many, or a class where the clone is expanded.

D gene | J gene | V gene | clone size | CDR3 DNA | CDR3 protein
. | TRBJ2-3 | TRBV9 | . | TGTGCCAGCAGCGTAGCCGTAGCGGCAGATACGCAGTATTTT | CASSVAVAADTQYF
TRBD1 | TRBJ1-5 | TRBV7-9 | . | TGTGCCAGCAGCAGAAGTCAGGGGGCGGATCAGCCCCAGCATTTT | CASSRSQGADQPQHF
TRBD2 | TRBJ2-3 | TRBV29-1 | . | TGCAGCGTTGATAGGGAGGGGACAGATACGCAGTATTTT | CSVDREGTDTQYF
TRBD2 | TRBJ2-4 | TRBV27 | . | TGTGCCAGCAGTTTCTCGGTCGGGACTAGCGGGCAAAACATTCAGTACTTC | CASSFSVGTSGQNIQYF
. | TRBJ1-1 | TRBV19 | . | TGTGCCAGTAGTATAGATCGTCGGGAGAACACTGAAGCTTTCTTT | CASSIDRRENTEAFF
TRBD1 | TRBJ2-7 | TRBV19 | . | TGTGCCAGTAGTATAGCGGGGACAGGTCGCTACGAGCAGTACTTC | CASSIAGTGRYEQYF
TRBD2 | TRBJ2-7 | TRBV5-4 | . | TGTGCCAGCAGCTCCCTCGGACTAGCGGCGACCTCCTACGAGCAGTACTTC | CASSSLGLAATSYEQYF
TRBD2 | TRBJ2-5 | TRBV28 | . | TGTGCCAGCAGCACCTTACTCCCTAGCGGGAACATACAAGAGACCCAGTACTTC | CASSTLLPSGNIQETQYF
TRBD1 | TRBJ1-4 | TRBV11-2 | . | TGTGCCAGCAGCCCTCCGGGACAGGGGAGTGAAAAACTGTTTTTT | CASSPPGQGSEKLFF
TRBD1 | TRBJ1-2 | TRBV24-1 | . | TGTGCCACCAGTGATTCCCGGCAGGGGGACTATGGCTACACCTTC | CATSDSRQGDYGYTF
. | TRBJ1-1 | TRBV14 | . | TGTGCCAGCAGCCAAGGGGAGGCAGAAGCTTTCTTT | CASSQGEAEAFF
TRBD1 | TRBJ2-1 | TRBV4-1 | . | TGCGCCAGCAGCGACCGGACAGGGGTTGATGAGCAGTTCTTC | CASSDRTGVDEQFF
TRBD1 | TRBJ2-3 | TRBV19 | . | TGTGCCAGTAGTGCCCGACAGGGTAGTATAACAGATACGCAGTATTTT | CASSARQGSITDTQYF
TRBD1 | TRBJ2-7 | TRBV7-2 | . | TGTGCCAGCAGCCCGATAACAGGGGGCGCGTCCTACGAGCAGTACTTC | CASSPITGGASYEQYF
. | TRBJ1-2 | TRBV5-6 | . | TGTGCCAGCAGCTCCATCAGGGGTGACTATGGCTACACCTTC | CASSSIRGDYGYTF
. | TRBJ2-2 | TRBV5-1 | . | TGCGCCAGCAGCTTGACAGTAAGCGGGGAGCTGTTTTTT | CASSLTVSGELFF
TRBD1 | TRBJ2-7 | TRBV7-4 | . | TGTGCCAGCAGCTCCGACAGGGGGCGTGTGTACGAGCAGTACTTC | CASSSDRGRVYEQYF
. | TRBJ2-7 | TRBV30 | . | TGTGCCTGGAGTGTCCTGAGGGCCTACGAGCAGTACTTC | CAWSVLRAYEQYF
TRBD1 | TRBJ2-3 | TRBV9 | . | TGTGCCAGCAGCGCGAGGGGGCGGGGCACAGATACGCAGTATTTT | CASSARGRGTDTQYF
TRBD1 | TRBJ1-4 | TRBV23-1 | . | TGCGCCAGCAGTCACAGGGACAGAGAGGAGGAAAAACTGTTTTTT | CASSHRDREEEKLFF
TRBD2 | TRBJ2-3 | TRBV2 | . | TGTGCCAGCAGTCCCGGGGGGGCTAGCGGGAGGCCCACAGATACGCAGTATTTT | CASSPGGASGRPTDTQYF
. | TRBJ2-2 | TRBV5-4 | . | TGTGCCAGCAGCCCGGACTTAAACACCGGGGAGCTGTTTTTT | CASSPDLNTGELFF
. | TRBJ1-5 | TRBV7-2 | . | TGTGCCAGCAGCTTAGGAGGGATGAGGGCCAATCAGCCCCAGCATTTT | CASSLGGMRANQPQHF
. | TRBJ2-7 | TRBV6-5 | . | TGTGCCAGCAGTTACGGGCAGGTCTCCTACGAGCAGTACTTC | CASSYGQVSYEQYF
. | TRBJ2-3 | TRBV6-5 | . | TGTGCCAGCACCCCCGGTAGCACAGATACGCAGTATTTT | CASTPGSTDTQYF
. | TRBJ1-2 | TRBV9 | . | TGTGCCAGCAGCGTAGATGGAAGGCCGGGGGCTAACTATGGCTACACCTTC | CASSVDGRPGANYGYTF
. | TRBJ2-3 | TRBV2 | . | TGTGCCAGCAATATCGGCAGCCGGGGCACAGATACGCAGTATTTT | CASNIGSRGTDTQYF
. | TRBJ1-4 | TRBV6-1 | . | TGTGCCAGCAGTGATTACAGGGCAAATGAAAAACTGTTTTTT | CASSDYRANEKLFF
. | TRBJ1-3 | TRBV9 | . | TGTGCCAGCGCTCGGAGGCCAAGCTCTGGAAACACCATATATTTT | CASARRPSSGNTIYF
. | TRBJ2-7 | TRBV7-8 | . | TGTGCCAGCAGCTTAGTGGCGGCCGGGGGAGATTCCCCCTACGAGCAGTACTTC | CASSLVAAGGDSPYEQYF
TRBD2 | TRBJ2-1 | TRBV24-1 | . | TGTGCCACCAGTGACCCGACTAGCGGGGAGGGGCCCTACAATGAGCAGTTCTTC | CATSDPTSGEGPYNEQFF
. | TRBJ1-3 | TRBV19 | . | TGTGCCAGTAGTATTTCAGCCACAGCCTCTGGAAACACCATATATTTT | CASSISATASGNTIYF
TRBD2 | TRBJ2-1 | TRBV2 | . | TGTGCCAGCAGTGGGCTAGCGGGGGGGTCCTACAATGAGCAGTTCTTC | CASSGLAGGSYNEQFF
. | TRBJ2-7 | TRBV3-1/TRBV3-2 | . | TGTGCCAGCAGCCATAAACTGCTCCGGGACATTGATTACGAGCAGTACTTC | CASSHKLLRDIDYEQYF
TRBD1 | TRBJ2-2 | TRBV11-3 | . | TGTGCCAGCAGCCCCGGGACAGGGAACACCGGGGAGCTGTTTTTT | CASSPGTGNTGELFF
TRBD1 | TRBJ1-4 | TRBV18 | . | TGTGCCAGCTCACCACTACAGGGGACTAATGAAAAACTGTTTTTT | CASSPLQGTNEKLFF
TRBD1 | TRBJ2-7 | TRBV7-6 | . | TGTGCCAGCAGCGTAGTGGGGACAGGGGAATACGAGCAGTACTTC | CASSVVGTGEYEQYF
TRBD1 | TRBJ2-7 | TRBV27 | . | TGTGCCGTACAGGGGGCTCTACACGAGCAGTACTTC | CAVQGALHEQYF
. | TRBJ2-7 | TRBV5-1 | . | TGCGCCAGCAGCCGGGGGTCCTCATGGGACGAGCAGTACTTC | CASSRGSSWDEQYF
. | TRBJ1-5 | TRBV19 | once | TGTGCCAGTAGTATGTTGGCATTCAATCAGCCCCAGCATTTT | CASSMLAFNQPQHF
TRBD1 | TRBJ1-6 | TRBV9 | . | TGTGCCAGCAGCGTAGGCTTACAGGGGGGTAATTCACCCCTCCACTTT | CASSVGLQGGNSPLHF
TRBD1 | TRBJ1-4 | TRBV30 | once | TGTGCCTGGAGTAACCAGGGGGAGGAAAAACTGTTTTTT | CAWSNQGEEKLFF
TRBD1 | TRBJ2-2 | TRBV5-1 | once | TGCGCCAGCAGCCCTCCAGCCGGACAGGGGATCGGGGAGCTGTTTTTT | CASSPPAGQGIGELFF
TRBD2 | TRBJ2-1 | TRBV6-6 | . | TGTGCCAGTAGAGGGACTAGCGAGGATGAGCAGTTCTTC | CASRGTSEDEQFF
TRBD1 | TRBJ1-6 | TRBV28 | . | TGTGCCAGCACCACACAGGGGGCTACACCCCTCCACTTT | CASTTQGATPLHF
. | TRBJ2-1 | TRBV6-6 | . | TGTGCCAGCAGTCTACAGCGGTACTCACCCTCCTACAATGAGCAGTTCTTC | CASSLQRYSPSYNEQFF
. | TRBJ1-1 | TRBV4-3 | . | TGCGCCAGCAGCCAAGCGGGGGGTGAAGCTTTCTTT | CASSQAGGEAFF
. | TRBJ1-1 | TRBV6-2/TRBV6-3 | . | TGTGCCAGCAGTTACAGGGGCCGGTCTGAAGCTTTCTTT | CASSYRGRSEAFF
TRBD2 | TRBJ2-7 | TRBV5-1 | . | TGCGCCAGCAGCTTACAGCGGGAGGTCCCCTACGAGCAGTACTTC | CASSLQREVPYEQYF
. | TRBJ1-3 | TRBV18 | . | TGTGCCAGCTCACCCCGGGCAGGCGGAGGTTCTGGAAACACCATATATTTT | CASSPRAGGGSGNTIYF
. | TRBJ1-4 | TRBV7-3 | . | TGTGCCAGCAGCTTAGGAGTTGCAACTAATGAAAAACTGTTTTTT | CASSLGVATNEKLFF
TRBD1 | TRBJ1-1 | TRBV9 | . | TGTGCCAGCAGGGGACAGGGGAACACTGAAGCTTTCTTT | CASRGQGNTEAFF
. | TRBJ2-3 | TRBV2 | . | TGTGCCAGCAGGGTATTGCAGGGAATAGCAGATACGCAGTATTTT | CASRVLQGIADTQYF
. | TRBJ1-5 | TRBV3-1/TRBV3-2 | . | TGTGCCAGCAGCCTATTCAATCAGCCCCAGCATTTT | CASSLFNQPQHF
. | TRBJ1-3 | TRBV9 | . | TGTGCCAGCAGCGCCAATGGAAACACCATATATTTT | CASSANGNTIYF
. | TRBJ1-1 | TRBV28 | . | TGTGCCAGCAGTACTGCAGGGCGGGGGAACACTGAAGCTTTCTTT | CASSTAGRGNTEAFF
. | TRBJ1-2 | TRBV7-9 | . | TGTGCCAGCAGCCCAGTCCAGGCCGGGGGGTATGGCTACACCTTC | CASSPVQAGGYGYTF
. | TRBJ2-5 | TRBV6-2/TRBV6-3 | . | TGTGCCAGCAGTTACTCGGGGGGACAAGAGACCCAGTACTTC | CASSYSGGQETQYF
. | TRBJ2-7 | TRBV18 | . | TGTGCCAGCACCGACAGACCCTCCTACGAGCAGTACTTC | CASTDRPSYEQYF